This T cell receptor (beta chain) is from a study of somatic mutations in cytotoxic T cells in rheumatoid arthritis. In the study overall: Certain V beta antibody-stained T-cell populations, V beta1+ cells sequenced for TCRB among them, were flow-sorted to nearly 100% purity. Study-wide points: Some patients, about an eighth of the 65, had a largest CD8+ clone that exceeded 20% of CD8+ cells. Among patients with rheumatoid arthritis, but not healthy controls, CD8+ clonality increased with age.

The germline CDR1 and CDR2 sequences are MNHEY and SMNVEV (reference sequence). CDR3 length: 15 amino acids. Unmatched junction bases numbered 8, after V lost 4 bases and J lost 8 bases. Remarks on this clone: What it recognizes is unknown.

The method was immunoSEQ multiplex PCR; TCRdb's version includes in-frame clones alone and lacks a portion of them. Seen here are 15,000 to 20,000 clones, about 80% observed once, and the top ten hold approximately 10%. This chain connects TRBV27 to TRBJ1-6; TRBD1 matches at 7 bases. This TCR was recovered from an adult with rheumatoid arthritis. The sequenced sample consisted of CD8+ T cells sorted from blood. Here the CDR3 reads CASSSNRGWYSPLHF. The CDR3 DNA reads as TGTGCCAGCAGTTCTAACAGGGGTTGGTATTCACCCCTCCACTTT.